These T cell receptor beta chains were read from a single sample in a study of vaccination effects on CD4 cells after COVID-19. Which antigens these TCRs recognize remains unknown. TCRdb's table, derived via immunoSEQ multiplex PCR, lists solely in-frame clones and lacks some. The data show about 66,000 clones, about 80% seen once. The specimen comprised CD4+ T cells from PBMCs cultured with HCoV-OC43 spike peptides, sampled after COVID-19 vaccination. These receptors all come from a human donor who received a COVID-19 vaccine. Both conserved end residues are part of each CDR3. The order of the fields is CDR3 length, D gene, clone size, J gene, V gene, CDR3 DNA, CDR3 protein. D genes are given only for firm matches. Expanded clones get a size class; other rows say once, few or many, or leave the size out.

13,-,-,TRBJ2-5,TRBV28,TGTGCCAGCAAATCAGCAAACCAAGAGACCCAGTACTTC,CASKSANQETQYF
14,-,-,TRBJ1-2,TRBV19,TGTGCCAGTACCCCAACGTGGCGGAACTATGGCTACACCTTC,CASTPTWRNYGYTF
13,-,few,TRBJ2-1,TRBV6-5,TGTGCCAGCACCCTCGATTGGAGCTTTGAGCAGTTCTTC,CASTLDWSFEQFF
14,-,-,TRBJ1-1,TRBV20-1,TGCAGTGCTAGTAGGGCAGGGAGTTCGACTGAAGCTTTCTTT,CSASRAGSSTEAFF
17,TRBD1,-,TRBJ2-3,TRBV10-2,TGCGCCAGCAGTGATCCAGGACAGGGGGGAAGCACAGATACGCAGTATTTT,CASSDPGQGGSTDTQYF
17,TRBD2,-,TRBJ2-1,TRBV5-4,TGTGCCAGCTCCAAATGGACTAGCGGGGGGTTAGACAATGAGCAGTTCTTC,CASSKWTSGGLDNEQFF
14,-,-,TRBJ1-6,TRBV2,TGTGCCAGCAGTGCGGGAGGCCTTAATTCACCCCTCCACTTT,CASSAGGLNSPLHF
13,-,-,TRBJ1-5,TRBV12-3/TRBV12-4,TGTGCCAGCAGGAGGGGGGGAGATCAGCCCCAGCATTTT,CASRRGGDQPQHF
13,-,-,TRBJ2-5,TRBV18,TGTGCCAGCTCACCAGGGGGACAAGAGACCCAGTACTTC,CASSPGGQETQYF
18,TRBD1,few,TRBJ2-2,TRBV5-5,TGTGCCAGCAGCTTGGTTAGTCTCGGGACAGGGAACACCGGGGAGCTGTTTTTT,CASSLVSLGTGNTGELFF
12,-,-,TRBJ2-5,TRBV7-2,TGTGCCAGCAGCTTAGTGATAGGGACCCAGTACTTC,CASSLVIGTQYF
14,TRBD1,-,TRBJ1-2,TRBV14,TGTGCCAGCAGCCGAACAGGGGCGTATTATGGCTACACCTTC,CASSRTGAYYGYTF
13,-,once,TRBJ1-4,TRBV19,TGTGCCAGTACGGGGGCGGCTAATGAAAAACTGTTTTTT,CASTGAANEKLFF
16,TRBD2,-,TRBJ2-1,TRBV5-5,TGTGCCAGCAGCTTAAACCCTAGCGGGGGGGCTGGTGAGCAGTTCTTC,CASSLNPSGGAGEQFF
17,TRBD1,-,TRBJ2-1,TRBV5-4,TGTGCCAGCAGCTTGGGCAGGGGGCAGGGGGCGTACAATGAGCAGTTCTTC,CASSLGRGQGAYNEQFF
13,TRBD1,-,TRBJ1-2,TRBV2,TGTGCCAGCACCCCAACAGGGGGGTATGGCTACACCTTC,CASTPTGGYGYTF
19,TRBD1,-,TRBJ1-2,TRBV7-2,TGTGCCAGCAGCTCCTGGGGCGCAGGACAGGGGGCGGGATCTCGGGGCTACACCTTC,CASSSWGAGQGAGSRGYTF
15,-,few,TRBJ1-2,TRBV5-5,TGTGCCAGCAGCCCCAGCGGATTACAAAACTATGGCTACACCTTC,CASSPSGLQNYGYTF